The T cell receptor beta chain under discussion was sequenced for a study of cytomegalovirus exposure and HLA in healthy donors. Findings of the study overall: In a later analysis, compared with equally common non-associated chains, HLA-associated beta chains were more expanded. Researchers left out some V segments, among them TRBV6-2 and TRBV6-3, as indistinguishable.

This clone was picked up many times. The antigen is not known. V trimming: 1 base; J trimming: 7 bases; junction bases outside the gene matches: 9. CDR1 LNHNV and CDR2 YYDKDF come from the germline V gene (reference sequence). The CDR3 is 15 amino acids. The PCR used 60 Vbeta and 13 Jbeta primers. Only in-frame clones appear in the TCRdb table, and some are missing; sequencing was by immunoSEQ multiplex PCR. The repertoire holds fewer than 200,000 clones, with around 77% as singletons. Sample: PBMCs. This chain links TRBV15 with TRBJ1-1; 7 bases are shared with TRBD1. The TCR was taken from a man between 60 and 75 years old in good health and CMV-seronegative. The DNA for the CDR3 is TGTGCCACCAGCAGAGGATTAGGGGGCGCGGTTGAAGCTTTCTTT. Its translation: CATSRGLGGAVEAFF.